Listed below are T cell receptor beta chains from one sample, sequenced in a study of shared clonotypes between healthy human individuals. Generated by immunoSEQ multiplex PCR, the TCRdb table keeps only in-frame clones and is missing some. The sample consists of over 850,000 clones, about 84% of them appearing once. Sequenced material: memory CD4+ T cells from PBMCs. Every receptor here comes from a man between 18 and 35 years old in good health. Some clones in this sample may be carry-over from other donors' samples. Each CDR3 is given with its conserved first and last residue. Each record gives: CDR3 length, D gene, J gene, V gene, clone size, CDR3 DNA, CDR3 protein. D genes are given only for firm matches. Clone size is shown for a subset of rows, as once, few, many or a class of expanded clone.

CDR3 length: 15
D gene: -
J gene: TRBJ1-1
V gene: TRBV5-1
clone size: once
CDR3 DNA: TGCGCCAGCAGCTTGGCCTGGCCTGGGGACACTGAAGCTTTCTTT
CDR3 protein: CASSLAWPGDTEAFF

CDR3 length: 15
D gene: -
J gene: TRBJ1-2
V gene: TRBV5-1
clone size: -
CDR3 DNA: TGCGCCAGCAGCCAAGCGACAGGAGGTCGGGGTGGCTACACCTTC
CDR3 protein: CASSQATGGRGGYTF

CDR3 length: 14
D gene: TRBD2
J gene: TRBJ2-1
V gene: TRBV19
clone size: -
CDR3 DNA: TGTGCCAGTAGTACTCCTGGGACTAGCAATGAGCAGTTCTTC
CDR3 protein: CASSTPGTSNEQFF

CDR3 length: 15
D gene: -
J gene: TRBJ2-7
V gene: TRBV29-1
clone size: -
CDR3 DNA: TGCAGCGTTGAAGCAAAAACAGGGTTTAGCTACGAGCAGTACTTC
CDR3 protein: CSVEAKTGFSYEQYF

CDR3 length: 16
D gene: -
J gene: TRBJ2-4
V gene: TRBV15
clone size: -
CDR3 DNA: TGTGCCACCAGCGGCCCTCCCGTGACAGCCAAAAACATTCAGTACTTC
CDR3 protein: CATSGPPVTAKNIQYF

CDR3 length: 12
D gene: -
J gene: TRBJ2-3
V gene: TRBV30
clone size: -
CDR3 DNA: TGTGCCTGGAGCCCGTCCGGAGATACGCAGTATTTT
CDR3 protein: CAWSPSGDTQYF

CDR3 length: 15
D gene: TRBD2
J gene: TRBJ2-1
V gene: TRBV18
clone size: -
CDR3 DNA: TGTGCCAGCTCAAGAAGCGGGAGTCCGGCCAATGAGCAGTTCTTC
CDR3 protein: CASSRSGSPANEQFF

CDR3 length: 14
D gene: -
J gene: TRBJ1-1
V gene: TRBV10-1
clone size: -
CDR3 DNA: TGCGCCAGCAGTCGGGCAGGGATGAACACTGAAGCTTTCTTT
CDR3 protein: CASSRAGMNTEAFF

CDR3 length: 15
D gene: TRBD1
J gene: TRBJ1-2
V gene: TRBV19
clone size: -
CDR3 DNA: TGTGCCAGTAGTCCCACAGGGGGAGGATCCTATGGCTACACCTTC
CDR3 protein: CASSPTGGGSYGYTF

CDR3 length: 15
D gene: -
J gene: TRBJ1-5
V gene: TRBV2
clone size: -
CDR3 DNA: TGTGCCAGCGCAGGGAGTGGTCCTGGCAATCAGCCCCAGCATTTT
CDR3 protein: CASAGSGPGNQPQHF

CDR3 length: 13
D gene: -
J gene: TRBJ1-5
V gene: TRBV5-1
clone size: -
CDR3 DNA: TGCGCCAGCAGCTATCAAGGGGGTCAGCCCCAGCATTTT
CDR3 protein: CASSYQGGQPQHF

CDR3 length: 14
D gene: -
J gene: TRBJ2-1
V gene: TRBV2
clone size: -
CDR3 DNA: TGTGCCAGCAGCCCCTGGACCGCCGGGGGTGAGCAGTTCTTC
CDR3 protein: CASSPWTAGGEQFF

CDR3 length: 14
D gene: TRBD1
J gene: TRBJ1-1
V gene: TRBV6-5
clone size: -
CDR3 DNA: TGTGCCAGCAGGTCGCGACAGGGCTACACTGAAGCTTTCTTT
CDR3 protein: CASRSRQGYTEAFF

CDR3 length: 11
D gene: -
J gene: TRBJ2-3
V gene: TRBV14
clone size: -
CDR3 DNA: TGTGCCAGCAGCCACTCAGATACGCAGTATTTT
CDR3 protein: CASSHSDTQYF

CDR3 length: 14
D gene: -
J gene: TRBJ1-4
V gene: TRBV5-1
clone size: -
CDR3 DNA: TGCGCCAGCAGTCCCGGCCTACAAAATGAAAAACTGTTTTTT
CDR3 protein: CASSPGLQNEKLFF

CDR3 length: 16
D gene: TRBD1
J gene: TRBJ1-2
V gene: TRBV5-8
clone size: -
CDR3 DNA: TGTGCCAGCAGCCTGGGCCCCGACAGGGGGGCGGCTGGCTACACCTTC
CDR3 protein: CASSLGPDRGAAGYTF

CDR3 length: 13
D gene: -
J gene: TRBJ2-7
V gene: TRBV28
clone size: -
CDR3 DNA: TGTGCCAGCAGTTCTGCCCGCTGGTACGAGCAGTACTTC
CDR3 protein: CASSSARWYEQYF

CDR3 length: 18
D gene: -
J gene: TRBJ1-3
V gene: TRBV6-4
clone size: -
CDR3 DNA: TGTGCCAGCATAGGGCAGGTCACCGGGCTTTACTCTGGAAACACCATATATTTT
CDR3 protein: CASIGQVTGLYSGNTIYF

CDR3 length: 15
D gene: TRBD2
J gene: TRBJ2-7
V gene: TRBV28
clone size: -
CDR3 DNA: TGTGCCAGCAGTTTAGGGCTAGCGGGCCCCAGGGAGAAGTACTTC
CDR3 protein: CASSLGLAGPREKYF

CDR3 length: 14
D gene: -
J gene: TRBJ2-5
V gene: TRBV5-1
clone size: -
CDR3 DNA: TGCGCCAGCAGCTTGGGGCCAGAACAAGAGACCCAGTACTTC
CDR3 protein: CASSLGPEQETQYF

CDR3 length: 15
D gene: TRBD2
J gene: TRBJ2-7
V gene: TRBV18
clone size: -
CDR3 DNA: TGTGCCAGCTCACCCCAGCCTAGCGGGAGTTACGAGCAGTACTTC
CDR3 protein: CASSPQPSGSYEQYF

CDR3 length: 13
D gene: -
J gene: TRBJ2-1
V gene: TRBV6-4
clone size: -
CDR3 DNA: TGTGCCAGCAATGGAACTAGCCCCAATGAGCAGTTCTTC
CDR3 protein: CASNGTSPNEQFF

CDR3 length: 14
D gene: -
J gene: TRBJ2-7
V gene: TRBV18
clone size: once
CDR3 DNA: TGTGCCAGCTCACCGCCTAGCGACTCCTACGAGCAGTACTTC
CDR3 protein: CASSPPSDSYEQYF

CDR3 length: 14
D gene: TRBD1
J gene: TRBJ2-7
V gene: TRBV2
clone size: -
CDR3 DNA: TGTGCCAGCAGTGTACAGGGGGCGCGATACGAGCAGTACTTC
CDR3 protein: CASSVQGARYEQYF

CDR3 length: 13
D gene: TRBD1
J gene: TRBJ1-4
V gene: TRBV6-6
clone size: many
CDR3 DNA: TGTGCCAGCAGTGGGACAGGGAGTGAAAAACTGTTTTTT
CDR3 protein: CASSGTGSEKLFF

CDR3 length: 16
D gene: TRBD2
J gene: TRBJ2-1
V gene: TRBV27
clone size: -
CDR3 DNA: TGTGCCAGCAGTCCCCAGACTAGCGGGAGGGAAGGGGAGCAGTTCTTC
CDR3 protein: CASSPQTSGREGEQFF

CDR3 length: 13
D gene: -
J gene: TRBJ2-1
V gene: TRBV6-1
clone size: few
CDR3 DNA: TGTGCCAGCATTAGAAAGGGGTCCAATGAGCAGTTCTTC
CDR3 protein: CASIRKGSNEQFF

CDR3 length: 15
D gene: TRBD2
J gene: TRBJ2-7
V gene: TRBV27
clone size: -
CDR3 DNA: TGTGCCAGCAGCCGAGGACTAGCGGGAACCTACGAGCAGTACTTC
CDR3 protein: CASSRGLAGTYEQYF

CDR3 length: 12
D gene: -
J gene: TRBJ2-3
V gene: TRBV28
clone size: -
CDR3 DNA: TGTGCCAGCAGTTTTTCTACAGATACGCAGTATTTT
CDR3 protein: CASSFSTDTQYF

CDR3 length: 14
D gene: -
J gene: TRBJ2-7
V gene: TRBV5-1
clone size: -
CDR3 DNA: TGCGCCAGCAGCTTATCGGGGGCTGGCTACGAGCAGTACTTC
CDR3 protein: CASSLSGAGYEQYF

CDR3 length: 14
D gene: -
J gene: TRBJ2-1
V gene: TRBV30
clone size: -
CDR3 DNA: TGTGCCTGGAGTCGTGGAGGGAGTACCAATGAGCAGTTCTTC
CDR3 protein: CAWSRGGSTNEQFF

CDR3 length: 18
D gene: TRBD1
J gene: TRBJ2-3
V gene: TRBV7-2
clone size: -
CDR3 DNA: TGTGCCAGCAGGGACCCTCTACTCCGGGACAGGGGGAGGGATACGCAGTATTTT
CDR3 protein: CASRDPLLRDRGRDTQYF

CDR3 length: 15
D gene: TRBD1
J gene: TRBJ1-2
V gene: TRBV5-4
clone size: -
CDR3 DNA: TGTGCCAGCTGGGACAGGGGGACTCTGGGGTTGGGCTACACCTTC
CDR3 protein: CASWDRGTLGLGYTF